Included here is one T cell receptor (beta chain) sequence, with context. This sample is part of a study of blood T cells in healthy people across ages. Combining a sample-barcoded 5' primer with a J-beta primer mix, a second PCR ran for roughly 6 to 11 cycles. TCRdb used MiXCR to reprocess the 5' RACE reads, holding one entry per CDR3 protein. The sample consists of approximately 800,000 distinct CDR3 sequences, less than 70% of them appearing once. Trimming cost V 5 bases and J 4 bases, with 11 bases left between them. This CDR3 has 13 amino acids. Isolation of PBMCs gave at least 7 million cells per sample. Per sample, extraction of total RNA gave at least 5.5 micrograms in every case.

The receptor was isolated from a man at least 80 years old in good health. The sequenced sample consisted of blood. The chain recombines TRBV12-3 or TRBV12-4 with TRBJ1-2, with TRBD1 as a possible D gene (5 bases). CDR3 sequence: CASSPRDSYGYTF. CDR3 in DNA: TGTGCCAGCAGTCCCCGAGACAGCTATGGCTACACCTTC.